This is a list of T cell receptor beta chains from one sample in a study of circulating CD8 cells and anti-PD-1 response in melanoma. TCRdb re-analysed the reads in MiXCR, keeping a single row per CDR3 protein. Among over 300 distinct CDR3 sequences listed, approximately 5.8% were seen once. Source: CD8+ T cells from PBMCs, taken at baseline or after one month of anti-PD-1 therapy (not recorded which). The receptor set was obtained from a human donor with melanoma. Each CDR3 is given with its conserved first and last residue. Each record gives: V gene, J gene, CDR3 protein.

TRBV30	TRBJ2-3	CAWSVLGGTDTQYF
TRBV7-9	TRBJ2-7	CASSLAIGTYEQYF
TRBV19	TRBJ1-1	CATQQGNTEAFF
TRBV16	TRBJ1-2	CASSQLVGQVSYGYTF
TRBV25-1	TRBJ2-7	CASTPPAADEQYF
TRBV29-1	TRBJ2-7	CSVEAAGSYEQYF
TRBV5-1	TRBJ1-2	CASSPGGDYYGYTF
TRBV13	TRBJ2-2	CASSPRDRENTGELFF
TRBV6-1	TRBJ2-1	CASSEDRKILPGNNEQFF
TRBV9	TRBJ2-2	CASSETGSGELFF
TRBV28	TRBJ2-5	CASSPRLAGLQETQYF
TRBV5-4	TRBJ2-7	CASSFSRDQTHEQYF
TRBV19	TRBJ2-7	CASSSPQSLTHYEQYF
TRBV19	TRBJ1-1	CASIGTGLGTEAFF
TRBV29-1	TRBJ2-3	CSAHTDTQYF
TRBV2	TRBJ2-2	CASSVGQGAQVELFF
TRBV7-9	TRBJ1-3	CASSFAGAQGNTIYF
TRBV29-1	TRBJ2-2	CSVDHTGELFF
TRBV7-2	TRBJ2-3	CAGSLDLGTQYF
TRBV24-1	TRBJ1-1	CATSDQYGEGMNTEAFF
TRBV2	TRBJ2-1	CASSEWTYNEQFF
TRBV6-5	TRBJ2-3	CASSYERTSTDTQYF
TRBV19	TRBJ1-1	CAATYGTGRTEAFF
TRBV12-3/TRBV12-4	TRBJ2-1	CASSALQGAALNEQFF
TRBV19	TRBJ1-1	CASSPGANTEAFF
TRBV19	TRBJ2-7	CASSGRTGAYEQYF
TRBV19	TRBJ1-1	CASIPGQGGTEAFF
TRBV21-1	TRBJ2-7	CASSKWRGGAPSYEQYF
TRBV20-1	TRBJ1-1	CSANPTGVSMNTEAFF
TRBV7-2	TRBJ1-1	CASSSRVWVNTEAFF
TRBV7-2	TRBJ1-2	CASSLGAGLGNYGYTF
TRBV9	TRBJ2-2	CASSVVTNTGELFF
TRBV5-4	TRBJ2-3	CASSQAGALTDTQYF
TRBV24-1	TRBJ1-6	CANVKQPWSSYNSPLHF
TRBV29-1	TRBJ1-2	CSVLQGNYGYTF
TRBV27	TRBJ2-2	CASSDSAGGTGELFF
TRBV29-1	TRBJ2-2	CSARVAGTGELFF
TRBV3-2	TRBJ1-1	CASSHAGASQGNLLSNTEAFF
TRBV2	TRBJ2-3	CASSGLASSTDTQYF
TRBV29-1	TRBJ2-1	CSVGQGGVEQFF
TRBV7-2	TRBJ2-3	CASSLDPGGTSTDTQYF
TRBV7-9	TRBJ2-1	CASTPGDPRYNEQFF
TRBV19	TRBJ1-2	CASSTGGDYGYTF
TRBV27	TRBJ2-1	CASSLSTYNEQFF
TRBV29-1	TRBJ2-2	CSGGTGDTGELFF
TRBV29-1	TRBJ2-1	CSVEEGLQEVNEQFF
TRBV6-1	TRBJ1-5	CASSERYWETWSNQPQHF
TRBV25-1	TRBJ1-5	CASSHVTSNQPQHF
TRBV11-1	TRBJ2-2	CASGLLNTGELFF
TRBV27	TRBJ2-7	CASSLGGSYEQYF